A single sample gave rise to the 15 T cell receptor beta chains below, sequenced in a study of blood T cell repertoires in COVID-19. Assay used: immunoSEQ multiplex PCR; TCRdb lists only in-frame clones, some missing. The table records approximately 180,000 clones, nearly 80% of them present only once. What was sequenced was peripheral blood. These receptors were taken from a woman aged 70-85 years with acute or convalescent COVID-19.

The chain joins TRBV11-3 to TRBJ2-3, with 7 bases lining up with TRBD1. CDR3 size: 16 residues. After removal of 5 bases from V and 1 base from J, the junction contained 9 bases not matched to a gene. Germline CDR1 reads SGHNT; CDR2 reads YENEEA. The CDR3: CASSPNRGLGTDTQYF. The CDR3 coding sequence is TGTGCCAGCAGCCCCAACAGGGGTTTGGGCACAGATACGCAGTATTTT.

The V gene is TRBV15, the J gene TRBJ1-3; D call uncertain. Germline V lookup: CDR1 LNHNV, CDR2 YYDKDF (reference sequence). The V gene lost 3 bases and the J gene lost 2 bases, with 5 bases spanning the gap. The CDR3 extends over 13 amino acids. The CDR3 sequence: CATSRGAGNTIYF. The CDR3 DNA sequence: TGTGCCACCAGCAGGGGAGCTGGAAACACCATATATTTT.

The gene calls are TRBV4-2 and TRBJ2-3; 11 bases fit TRBD2. The germline gives CDR1 LGHNA, CDR2 YNFKEQ. V lost 1 base to trimming and J lost 8 bases; unmatched junction nucleotides: 8. The CDR3 is made up of 16 amino acids. The CDR3 DNA follows: TGTGCCAGCAGCCAAGCGTACGGGACTAGCGGAGTTACGCAGTATTTT. It is translated as CASSQAYGTSGVTQYF.

V gene TRBV6-1 combines with J gene TRBJ1-2; 10 bases line up with TRBD1. Losses at the gene ends were 4 bases for V and 1 base for J; bases not matched to a gene: 6. The germline CDR1 and CDR2 sequences are MNHNS and SASEGT. This CDR3 is 16 amino acids long. The CDR3 loop reads CASSASRDRGNYGYTF. The CDR3 DNA reads as TGTGCCAGCAGTGCGTCCCGGGACAGGGGTAACTATGGCTACACCTTC.

This chain uses TRBV5-4 with TRBJ2-3; a weak D match, TRBD1 (5 bases). Per germline, CDR1 SGHNT and CDR2 YYREEE (reference sequence). V dropped 4 bases and J dropped 4 bases, with 16 bases sitting between them. This CDR3 contains 15 residues. As DNA, the CDR3 is TGTGCCAGCAGCGATTCAAGGACAAACCCAGATACGCAGTATTTT. This gives the protein CASSDSRTNPDTQYF. The full variable domain, in which reference TRBV5-4 and TRBJ2-3 provide the parts outside the CDR3, is ETGVTQSPTHLIKTRGQQVTLRCSSQSGHNTVSWYQQALGQGPQFIFQYYREEENGRGNFPPRFSGLQFPNYSSELNVNALELDDSALYLCASSDSRTNPDTQYFGPGTRLTVL.

The chain recombines TRBV24-1 with TRBJ2-2; no definite D call. Looked up from germline, CDR1 is KGHDR and CDR2 is SFDVKD. Trimming took 4 bases from V and 5 from J, leaving 10 bases between them. The CDR3 is 14 amino acids. The CDR3 coding sequence is TGTGCCACCAGTGAGGCGCAGCGAACCGGGGAGCTGTTTTTT. This sequence encodes CATSEAQRTGELFF.

The sample holds many counts of this clone. The V gene is TRBV11-2, the J gene TRBJ2-7; a possible D gene is TRBD1 (6 bases). Trimming stripped 4 bases from V and 4 bases from J, with 17 bases between. This CDR3 is 15 amino acids long. From germline, CDR1 is SGHAT and CDR2 FQNNGV. DNA for the CDR3: TGTGCCAGCAGCTCCGGAGTAGGCAGGGGTTACGAGCAGTACTTC. Translating it yields CASSSGVGRGYEQYF.

With respect to this clone: At one of its ends the junction is not consistent with the germline gene, which may arise from a read error. The chain recombines TRBV6-1 with TRBJ2-7; the D is unclear. Germline values: CDR1 MNHNS, CDR2 SASEGT. The CDR3 runs 12 residues. The CDR3 nucleotides are TGTGCCAGCAGTGACGTCACCGCCGTAGTTACCTTC. It translates to CASSDVTAVVTF.

The chain carries TRBV19 and TRBJ1-5; 8 bases are a match to TRBD1. Unmatched junction bases numbered 3, after V lost 7 bases and J lost 7 bases. The CDR3 runs 12 residues. Germline V gives CDR1 LNHDA, CDR2 SQIVND (reference sequence). CDR3 nucleotide sequence: TGTGCCAGTACCCAGGGGGCACAGCCCCAGCATTTT. Amino acids: CASTQGAQPQHF.

The chain couples TRBV6-5 to TRBJ2-5; 12 bases agree with TRBD2. Losses at the gene ends were 6 bases for V and 5 bases for J; bases not matched to a gene: 7. Germline V gene data show CDR1 as MNHEY and CDR2 as SVGAGI. The CDR3 covers 15 residues. CDR3 protein: CASRRLAGDGETQYF. In DNA, the CDR3 is TGTGCCAGCAGGCGACTAGCGGGAGACGGGGAGACCCAGTACTTC.

The chain links TRBV5-1 to TRBJ1-6; D ambiguous. CDR3 length: 14 residues. Trimming pared 0 bases from V and 5 bases from J, leaving 6 bases between. CDR1 is SGHRS, CDR2 YFSETQ, per germline. The CDR3 sequence: CASSLGQDNSPLHF. The CDR3 bases are TGCGCCAGCAGCTTGGGGCAGGATAATTCACCCCTCCACTTT.

The chain links TRBV23-1 to TRBJ2-2; no clear D. TRBV23-1 falls under the ORF class, with uncertain function. The CDR3 sequence is 18 residues long. The V and J ends lost 2 bases and 3 bases respectively, with 19 bases between them. The CDR3 region has the DNA TGCGCCAGCAGTCAACCTCGTTATCTCGACTCGTACACCGGGGAGCTGTTTTTT. It translates to CASSQPRYLDSYTGELFF.

V is TRBV3-1 (or the pseudogene TRBV3-2) and J is TRBJ2-5; possibly TRBD1 for D (6 bases). The germline gives CDR1 LGHDT, CDR2 YNNKEL (reference sequence). Trimming took off 3 bases at V and 6 bases at J, with 14 bases between the two ends. The CDR3 extends over 14 amino acids. The CDR3 sequence: CASSQGAGKKTQYF. The CDR3 bases are TGTGCCAGCAGCCAGGGGGCAGGGAAGAAGACCCAGTACTTC.

This clone was observed many times. The chain employs TRBV5-1 and TRBJ2-5; TRBD2 agrees at 9 bases. The CDR3 consists of 14 residues. CDR1 SGHRS and CDR2 YFSETQ come from the germline V gene. V lost 4 bases, J lost 0 bases, and 1 base stayed unmatched. The CDR3 loop reads CASSRGRDQETQYF. For the CDR3, the DNA is TGCGCCAGCAGCCGCGGGAGGGACCAAGAGACCCAGTACTTC.

The count of this clone is one. The J gene is TRBJ1-2, the V gene TRBV9, with D hard to call. Per germline, CDR1 SGDLS and CDR2 YYNGEE. V was clipped by 1 base and J by 3 bases, with 16 bases between them. The CDR3 extends over 16 amino acids. As DNA, the CDR3 is TGTGCCAGCAGCGTACGTTCGAGGGAGGTGGACTATGGCTACACCTTC. Its translation: CASSVRSREVDYGYTF.